Each of the 8 T cell receptor beta chains below was sequenced from the same sample in a study of cytomegalovirus exposure and HLA in healthy donors. Vbeta (60) and Jbeta (13) primers were used in the PCR. Clones were read by immunoSEQ multiplex PCR, and TCRdb kept only the in-frame ones, dropping some. Of 100,000 to 150,000 clones in the sample, about 82% are singletons; the top ten hold roughly 1.8%. The sequenced material came from PBMCs. The source of these receptors is a female donor in good health and CMV-seropositive.

V usage is TRBV2 and J usage is TRBJ2-7; 8 nucleotides line up with TRBD1. With 6 bases clipped from V and 5 bases from J, the junction kept 6 bases outside the gene matches. The CDR3 length is 13 residues. Germline values: CDR1 SNHLY, CDR2 FYNNEI. The CDR3 nucleotides are TGTGCCAGCAGAGCGGACAGGGACCACGAGCAGTACTTC. Translating it yields CASRADRDHEQYF.

This clone was observed a single time. The gene calls are TRBV5-5 and TRBJ1-2; 10 bases align to TRBD1. The V gene's germline CDR1 is SGHKS and CDR2 YYEKEE (reference sequence). V lost 4 bases and J lost 1; bases outside the gene matches: 7. The CDR3 contains 16 residues. The CDR3 loop reads CASSTGTGAINYGYTF. Written as DNA, the CDR3 is TGTGCCAGCAGCACCGGGACAGGGGCCATTAACTATGGCTACACCTTC.

This rearrangement joins TRBV19 to TRBJ1-5, with 11 bases aligning to TRBD1. Per germline, CDR1 LNHDA and CDR2 SQIVND (reference sequence). The trim removed 4 bases at V and 5 bases at J, leaving 7 bases unmatched. This CDR3 region has 16 residues. CDR3 loop: CASSTPGQGAHQPQHF. CDR3 nucleotides: TGTGCCAGTAGTACTCCTGGACAGGGGGCCCATCAGCCCCAGCATTTT.

The genes are TRBV30 and TRBJ2-2; 9 bases agree with TRBD2. V lost 0 bases, J lost 5 bases, and 10 bases stayed unmatched. CDR3 length: 17 amino acids. Germline V gene lookup returns CDR1 GTSNPN and CDR2 SVGIG (reference sequence). The CDR3 DNA reads as TGTGCCTGGAGTGTACTGGGACTAGCAGGGAAAACCGGGGAGCTGTTTTTT. Its translation: CAWSVLGLAGKTGELFF.

J is TRBJ2-1 and V is TRBV30; 8 nucleotides match TRBD2. V dropped 5 bases and J dropped 9; count of bases not matched to a gene: 15. This CDR3 contains 15 residues. CDR1 is GTSNPN and CDR2 is SVGIG in the germline V gene (reference sequence). CDR3 nucleotide sequence: TGTGCCTGGTCCGGGGGGGGGCCCGAGAGCGGTGAGCAGTTCTTC. It codes for CAWSGGGPESGEQFF.

V and J are TRBV6-1 and TRBJ2-1; D is undetermined. CDR1 and CDR2 from the germline V gene are MNHNS and SASEGT. There are 16 residues in the CDR3. V lost 2 bases to trimming and J lost 0 bases, with 11 bases between them. DNA of the CDR3: TGTGCCAGCAGTGAATCTCTTCCGAGCTCCTACAATGAGCAGTTCTTC. Its translation is CASSESLPSSYNEQFF.

This clone was observed a few times. CDR3 residues: CASSRQLQETQYF. CDR3 bases: TGTGCCAGCAGCCGACAGCTCCAAGAGACCCAGTACTTC. V usage is TRBV6-5 and J usage is TRBJ2-5; a possible D gene is TRBD1 (5 bases). The V gene's germline CDR1 is MNHEY and CDR2 SVGAGI. Trimming took 6 bases from V and 1 from J, leaving 9 bases between them. CDR3 length equals 13 residues.

This clone was seen more than once but under ten times. The CDR3 sequence: CASSLGLAVMGGELFF. CDR3 sequence (DNA): TGTGCCAGCAGCCTCGGACTAGCGGTTATGGGCGGGGAGCTGTTTTTT. This chain links TRBV7-9 with TRBJ2-2, with 10 bases lining up with TRBD2. Looked up from germline, CDR1 is SEHNR and CDR2 is FQNEAQ (reference sequence). J lost 7 bases, V lost 5 bases, and 10 bases had no gene match. CDR3 length equals 16 residues.